This TCR beta chain was identified during a study of blood T cell repertoires in COVID-19. Background on the study: Sample material is recorded as cDNA or gDNA derived from T cells, B-cell-depleted T cells, or PBMCs.

Germline CDR1 is LGHDT and CDR2 is YNNKEL (reference sequence). This CDR3 region has 13 residues. Trimming pared 4 bases from V and 2 bases from J, leaving 7 bases between. The protocol was immunoSEQ multiplex PCR, while the TCRdb copy is restricted to in-frame clones and leaves out a portion. Here the sample spans about 140,000 clones, 70% to 80% being singletons. This clonotype was obtained from a man between 45 and 60 years old with acute or convalescent COVID-19. The sequenced material came from peripheral blood. V and J are TRBV3-1 (or the pseudogene TRBV3-2) and TRBJ2-3; D gene unclear. CDR3 coding DNA: TGTGCCAGCAGCCGAAGACTCACAGATACGCAGTATTTT. This translates into CASSRRLTDTQYF.